The T cell receptor (beta chain) under discussion was sequenced for a study of shared clonotypes between healthy human individuals. This CDR3 has 16 residues. Bulk PBMC genomic DNA spanned ten immunoSEQ deep plates. Only in-frame clones appear in the TCRdb table, and some are missing; sequencing was by immunoSEQ multiplex PCR. Of about 560,000 clones listed, about 80% are singletons. The sequence was collected from a woman between 40 and 55 years old in good health. Some clones in this sample may be carry-over from other donors' samples. Input material: PBMCs. The V call is TRBV21-1, the J call TRBJ2-3; the DNA was not used to check the table's D call, TRBD2. TRBV21-1 has pseudogene status. The CDR3 sequence is CASSKEAGGPSDTQYF. CDR3 sequence (DNA): TGTGCCAGCAGCAAAGAAGCGGGAGGGCCTTCAGATACGCAGTATTTT.